This T cell receptor (beta chain) was retrieved from a study of T-cell reconstitution after alpha-beta-depleted transplantation in children. The TCRbeta library incorporated unique molecular identifiers. Using its own MiXCR run on the PCR reads, TCRdb lists one record per CDR3 protein. Of roughly 500,000 distinct CDR3 sequences in the sample, about 12% are singletons; the top ten hold 4.5% to 6%. This CDR3 region has 13 residues. Germline values: CDR1 SQVTM, CDR2 ANQGSEA. Trimming left V 4 bases short and J 7 bases short, with 14 bases between. This clonotype was counted at least ten times. This chain links TRBV29-1 with TRBJ1-5; maybe TRBD1 (5 bases). This sample comprised PBMCs from the stem cell graft donor, obtained from the stem cell graft. This clonotype originated in a human donor who donated a stem cell graft to a child with combined immunodeficiency. DNA for the CDR3: TGCAGCGTTGGGGAGCAGGGAGGCCAGCCCCAGCATTTT. This sequence encodes CSVGEQGGQPQHF.